Each of the 26 T cell receptor beta chains below was sequenced from the same sample in a study of blood T cell repertoires in COVID-19. Here immunoSEQ multiplex PCR was the method, and the copy in TCRdb shows in-frame clones only, minus some. The table has 250,000 to 350,000 clones, roughly 82% seen once. The sequenced material came from peripheral blood. The receptor set was obtained from a woman aged 45-59 years with acute or convalescent COVID-19.

The chain has TRBV7-3 and TRBJ1-1; the D is unclear. Germline V gene lookup returns CDR1 SGHTA and CDR2 FQGTGA. CDR3 length: 15 amino acids. Trimming left V 0 bases short and J 3 bases short, with 11 bases between. CDR3 DNA sequence: TGTGCCAGCAGCTTAACGGGAGGCGGATACACTGAAGCTTTCTTT. Translated: CASSLTGGGYTEAFF.

This sequence joins TRBV10-1 and TRBJ2-7, with D possibly matching TRBD2 (5 bases). Trimming pared 2 bases from V and 3 bases from J, leaving 8 bases between. The V gene's germline CDR1 is WNHNN and CDR2 SYGVQD (reference sequence). This CDR3 has 13 amino acids. Here the CDR3 reads CASSEAGLYEQYF. CDR3 bases: TGCGCCAGCAGTGAGGCGGGCCTCTACGAGCAGTACTTC.

The rearrangement joins TRBV5-1 to TRBJ1-4; 7 nucleotides match TRBD1. V was pared by 2 bases and J by 8 bases, with 9 bases of the junction left unmatched. The CDR3 is made up of 15 amino acids. Germline CDR1 reads SGHRS; CDR2 reads YFSETQ. In DNA form, the CDR3 reads TGCGCCAGCAGCTTTGGACAGGCAGCAAGGGAAAAACTGTTTTTT. Protein product: CASSFGQAAREKLFF.

J is TRBJ1-4 and V is TRBV28; 11 bases fit TRBD1. CDR1 and CDR2 (germline): MDHEN, SYDVKM. The trim removed 4 bases at V and 10 bases at J, leaving 8 bases unmatched. This CDR3 comprises 15 residues. The CDR3 here is CASSSGGQGEGKLFF. CDR3 nucleotides: TGTGCCAGCAGTTCAGGGGGACAGGGGGAGGGAAAACTGTTTTTT.

The chain is built from TRBV19 and TRBJ2-7; 9 bases align to TRBD2. Germline V CDR1 and CDR2: LNHDA, SQIVND (reference sequence). The trim removed 2 bases at V and 6 bases at J, leaving 2 bases unmatched. The CDR3 contains 13 residues. Written as DNA, the CDR3 is TGTGCCAGTAGTATACCAGCGGGAGGCGAGCAGTACTTC. Residues: CASSIPAGGEQYF. Full variable domain (rest looked up from reference TRBV19 and TRBJ2-7): DGGITQSPKYLFRKEGQNVTLSCEQNLNHDAMYWYRQDPGQGLRLIYYSQIVNDFQKGDIAEGYSVSREKKESFPLTVTSAQKNPTAFYLCASSIPAGGEQYFGPGTRLTVT.

This chain uses TRBV18 with TRBJ2-7; tentative D call: TRBD2 (6 bases). CDR3 length: 15 amino acids. CDR1 is KGHSH, CDR2 LQKENI, per germline. Trimming left V 3 bases short and J 6 bases short, with 18 bases between. The CDR3 DNA reads as TGTGCCAGCTCACCGATGGCCCCGGGAGTTGGCGAGCAGTACTTC. Translating it yields CASSPMAPGVGEQYF.

This rearrangement joins TRBV9 to TRBJ2-7; D perhaps matches TRBD2 (6 bases). Germline lookup yields CDR1 SGDLS and CDR2 YYNGEE. The CDR3 loop spans 12 amino acids. V lost 3 bases to trimming and J lost 4 bases, with 8 bases between them. CDR3 nucleotide sequence: TGTGCCAGCAGCGGAGCGGGTTACGAGCAGTACTTC. This codes for CASSGAGYEQYF. Together with reference TRBV9 and TRBJ2-7, the CDR3 gives the full variable domain: DSGVTQTPKHLITATGQRVTLRCSPRSGDLSVYWYQQSLDQGLQFLIQYYNGEERAKGNILERFSAQQFPDLHSELNLSSLELGDSALYFCASSGAGYEQYFGPGTRLTVT.

The chain employs TRBV29-1 and TRBJ1-2; 8 nucleotides agree with TRBD1. The V gene's germline CDR1 is SQVTM and CDR2 ANQGSEA. CDR3 length: 18 residues. V lost 4 bases, J lost 3 bases, and 19 bases stayed unmatched. Here the CDR3 reads CSVVESGQGSGLYYGYTF. For the CDR3, the DNA is TGCAGCGTTGTTGAATCCGGACAGGGAAGTGGCCTCTACTATGGCTACACCTTC.

The V call is TRBV20-1, the J call TRBJ2-1, with D tentatively TRBD2 (5 bases). This CDR3 has 11 amino acids. V was trimmed by 4 bases and J by 8 bases, leaving 9 bases between them. Germline V gene data show CDR1 as DFQATT and CDR2 as SNEGSKA (reference sequence). DNA of the CDR3: TGCAGTGCTACCGGGGTGGATGAGCAGTTCTTC. This translates into CSATGVDEQFF.

The chain joins TRBV27 to TRBJ1-2; 9 bases are a match to TRBD1. Trimming removed 5 bases from V and 3 bases from J; junction bases left unmatched: 7. Germline V gene data show CDR1 as MNHEY and CDR2 as SMNVEV (reference sequence). The CDR3 loop spans 15 amino acids. The DNA of the CDR3 is TGTGCCAGCAGTCTCACCGGGACAGGGTACTATGGCTACACCTTC. Translated, it gives CASSLTGTGYYGYTF.

V and J are TRBV7-9 and TRBJ2-1; the D is unclear. This CDR3 is built from 14 residues. Germline lookup yields CDR1 SEHNR and CDR2 FQNEAQ (reference sequence). The V gene lost 4 bases and the J gene lost 3 bases, with 10 bases spanning the gap. The CDR3: CASSYLGGYNEQFF. CDR3 bases: TGTGCCAGCAGCTACTTAGGCGGCTACAATGAGCAGTTCTTC.

The chain carries TRBV9 and TRBJ1-4, with D tentatively TRBD1 (5 bases). Per the germline V gene, CDR1 is SGDLS and CDR2 is YYNGEE. Trimming shortened V by 0 bases and J by 8 bases, and 23 bases separated the two germline ends. This CDR3 is built from 18 residues. The CDR3 is CASSVVFKDKTLREKLFF. Here the CDR3 DNA reads TGTGCCAGCAGCGTAGTATTTAAGGACAAAACCTTAAGGGAAAAACTGTTTTTT.

The chain links TRBV7-8 to TRBJ1-3; possibly TRBD1 for D (6 bases). The V end was cut by 4 bases, the J end by 3 bases, with 10 bases between. Germline CDR1 and CDR2: SGHVS and FQNEAQ. The CDR3 totals 14 residues. The CDR3 loop is CASSYREYGNTIYF. The CDR3 DNA reads as TGTGCCAGCAGCTACAGGGAGTATGGAAACACCATATATTTT.

This clone showed up just once. The CDR3 DNA sequence: TGTGCCAGCAGCCTAAGGACTAGCGGCTACAATGAGCAGTTCTTC. As protein: CASSLRTSGYNEQFF. This rearrangement joins TRBV7-2 to TRBJ2-1; 10 bases match TRBD2. The germline V gene has CDR1 SGHTA and CDR2 FQGNSA. The junction had 4 bases not matched to a gene; V was cut back by 5 bases and J by 3 bases. The CDR3 totals 15 residues.

The chain joins TRBV7-6 to TRBJ2-3; 10 bases map to TRBD2. Trimming at V came to 0 bases and at J to 8 bases, leaving 20 bases not matched to a gene. The CDR3 extends over 20 amino acids. Germline V CDR1 and CDR2: SGHVS, FNYEAQ. CDR3 protein: CASSLAPLSSGSSSGSTQYF. CDR3 coding DNA: TGTGCCAGCAGCTTAGCCCCCCTTTCTAGCGGGAGCTCGAGCGGGAGTACGCAGTATTTT.

The chain has TRBV2 and TRBJ2-7, with D possibly TRBD2 on 6 matching bases. Trimming shortened V by 3 bases and J by 0 bases, and 15 bases separated the two germline ends. The germline CDR1 and CDR2 sequences are SNHLY and FYNNEI. The CDR3 totals 16 residues. The chain's CDR3 is CASSDGSGTPSYEQYF. CDR3 in DNA: TGTGCCAGCAGTGACGGTAGTGGGACTCCCTCCTACGAGCAGTACTTC.

The chain has TRBV18 and TRBJ2-3, with D maybe TRBD1 (6 bases). V lost 3 bases to trimming and J lost 0 bases, with 10 bases between them. CDR3 length: 15 residues. Germline CDR1 and CDR2: KGHSH and LQKENI. CDR3 DNA: TGTGCCAGCTCACCGTCAGGGGCTAGCACAGATACGCAGTATTTT. It codes for CASSPSGASTDTQYF.

The V call is TRBV28, the J call TRBJ2-1, with D perhaps matching TRBD2 (5 bases). Trimming shortened V by 7 bases and J by 4 bases, and 11 bases separated the two germline ends. The CDR3 length is 13 residues. Germline V gene data show CDR1 as MDHEN and CDR2 as SYDVKM. CDR3: CASTSGLYNEQFF. The DNA of the CDR3 is TGTGCCAGCACCAGCGGACTTTACAATGAGCAGTTCTTC.

The chain has TRBV28 and TRBJ2-1, with TRBD2 as a possible D gene (6 bases). Germline assignment: CDR1 MDHEN and CDR2 SYDVKM. The CDR3 is made up of 14 amino acids. V was pared by 5 bases and J by 5 bases, with 13 bases between. In nucleotides, the CDR3 is TGTGCCAGCAGTCCCGGAGGGCCGAACAATGAGCAGTTCTTC. Translating gives CASSPGGPNNEQFF.

The rearrangement joins TRBV11-2 to TRBJ2-3; TRBD2 agrees at 12 bases. In germline, CDR1 is SGHAT, CDR2 FQNNGV. The CDR3 is 18 residues long. Trimming cost V 5 bases and J 1 base; bases outside gene matches: 10. CDR3 bases: TGTGCCAGCAGCGGAAGGACTAGCGGGACCTCTGGCACAGATACGCAGTATTTT. It specifies CASSGRTSGTSGTDTQYF. The full variable domain, completed using reference TRBV11-2 and TRBJ2-3, is EAGVAQSPRYKIIEKRQSVAFWCNPISGHATLYWYQQILGQGPKLLIQFQNNGVVDDSQLPKDRFSAERLKGVDSTLKIQPAKLEDSAVYLCASSGRTSGTSGTDTQYFGPGTRLTVL.

This chain links TRBV19 with TRBJ2-7; no reliable D call. Germline values: CDR1 LNHDA, CDR2 SQIVND (reference sequence). Trimming cost V 1 base and J 4 bases, with 5 bases left between them. This CDR3 comprises 12 residues. The CDR3 DNA sequence: TGTGCCAGTAGTATAGGAGCGTACGAGCAGTACTTC. Translated: CASSIGAYEQYF.

The DNA for the CDR3 is TGTGCCAGCAGCCAAGTTTGGGCTAGCGGGCTACCCTACAATGAGCAGTTCTTC. It yields the protein CASSQVWASGLPYNEQFF. The chain links TRBV3-1 (or the pseudogene TRBV3-2) to TRBJ2-1, with 8 bases lining up with TRBD2. V shed 1 base, J shed 2 bases, and the junction held 10 bases outside the gene matches. Germline CDR1 and CDR2: LGHDT and YNNKEL (reference sequence). This CDR3 comprises 18 residues.

The gene calls are TRBV4-3 and TRBJ2-7; 9 bases line up with TRBD2. V was clipped by 1 base and J by 4 bases; unmatched bases: 5. The germline V gene encodes CDR1 LGHNA and CDR2 YSLEER. The CDR3 has 15 amino acids. DNA for the CDR3: TGCGCCAGCAGCCAAGTAGCGGGAGAGAATTACGAGCAGTACTTC. Translating it yields CASSQVAGENYEQYF.

In this sample, this clone turned up once. CDR3 DNA sequence: TGTGCCAGCAGCTTAGTCGGGGGGGCGAGGGAGCAGTACTTC. Translating gives CASSLVGGAREQYF. J is TRBJ2-7 and V is TRBV7-2; 8 bases are a match to TRBD2. CDR3 size: 14 residues. Germline CDR1 is SGHTA and CDR2 is FQGNSA. Unmatched junction bases numbered 6, after V lost 1 base and J lost 7 bases.

This chain joins TRBV4-3 and TRBJ2-5, with a tentative D call TRBD1 (6 bases). Germline CDR1 is LGHNA and CDR2 is YSLEER. V was cut by 1 base and J by 2 bases, with 8 bases left in between. The CDR3 runs to 14 residues. The CDR3 DNA is TGCGCCAGCAGCCAAGGGACAGCGCAAGAGACCCAGTACTTC. Protein product: CASSQGTAQETQYF.

Regarding this clone: One junction end does not reproduce the germline sequence, and a read error may be involved. The rearrangement uses TRBV28 and TRBJ1-2; no clear D gene. Germline V lookup: CDR1 MDHEN, CDR2 SYDVKM. The CDR3 covers 14 residues. The CDR3 spells CASSAPGINDGYTF. The DNA for the CDR3 is TGTGCCAGCAGCGCGCCCGGGATTAACGATGGCTACACCTTC.